This record concerns one TCR beta chain sequence. This sample also contains other DNA sequences that code for the same CDR3. This entry is derived from a study of T cells in localized non-small cell lung cancer. Using immunoSEQ multiplex PCR, the repertoire was profiled, and TCRdb retains in-frame clones only, with some absent. This table holds roughly 40,000 clones, around 84% found once. This TCR was recovered from a man aged 18 to 50 with stage I lung adenocarcinoma. Source: peripheral blood, taken before any cancer treatment.

The CDR3 DNA is TGTGCCAGTAGTATTCAGGGGGCGGACTATGGCTACACCTTC. Translating gives CASSIQGADYGYTF. This chain connects TRBV19 to TRBJ1-2; TRBD1 agrees at 8 bases. Per germline, CDR1 LNHDA and CDR2 SQIVND (reference sequence). The ends lost 3 bases at V and 3 bases at J; junction bases unmatched: 3. The length of the CDR3 is 14 residues.